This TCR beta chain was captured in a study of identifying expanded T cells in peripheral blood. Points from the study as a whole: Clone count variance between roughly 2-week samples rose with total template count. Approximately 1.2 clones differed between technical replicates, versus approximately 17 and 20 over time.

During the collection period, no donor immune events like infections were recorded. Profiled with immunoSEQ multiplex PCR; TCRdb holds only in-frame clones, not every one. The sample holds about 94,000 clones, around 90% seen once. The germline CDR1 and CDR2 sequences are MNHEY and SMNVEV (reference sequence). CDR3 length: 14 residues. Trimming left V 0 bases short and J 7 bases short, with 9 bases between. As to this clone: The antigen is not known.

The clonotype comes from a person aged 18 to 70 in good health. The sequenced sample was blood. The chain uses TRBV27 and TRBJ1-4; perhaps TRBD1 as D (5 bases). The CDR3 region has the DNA TGTGCCAGCAGTTTATCCGCCAGGGTTGAAAAACTGTTTTTT. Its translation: CASSLSARVEKLFF.